These 5 T cell receptor beta chains came from one sample sequenced in a study of blood T cells in healthy people across ages. For the second PCR, which ran for about 6 to 12 cycles, a sample-barcoded 5' primer and a J-beta primer mix were used. TCRdb re-called the 5' RACE reads through MiXCR, storing one row per CDR3 protein. The data contain 1.5 million to 2 million distinct CDR3 sequences, around 35% of them singletons. The sequenced sample was blood. The receptors were sampled from a woman in her 30s in good health.

V is TRBV25-1 and J is TRBJ1-1; TRBD1 is a possible D gene (5 bases). The CDR3 runs 14 residues. The V gene lost 5 bases and the J gene lost 13 bases, with 23 bases spanning the gap. Germline loops: CDR1 MGHDK, CDR2 SYGVNS. The CDR3 loop reads CASSPLTGAQAVFF. CDR3 nucleotides: TGTGCCAGCAGTCCATTAACAGGCGCTCAAGCGGTTTTCTTT.

This clonotype was observed a few times. The chain couples TRBV7-6 to TRBJ2-7, with D unresolved. The V gene lost 5 bases and the J gene lost 0 bases, with 17 bases spanning the gap. The CDR3 extends over 16 amino acids. CDR1 SGHVS and CDR2 FNYEAQ come from the germline V gene. The CDR3 reads CASSQLYSASSYEQYF. The CDR3 nucleotides read TGTGCCAGCAGCCAACTGTACTCGGCCTCCTCCTACGAGCAGTACTTC.

The J gene is TRBJ2-2, the V gene TRBV25-1, with D unresolved. From germline, CDR1 is MGHDK and CDR2 SYGVNS. This CDR3 comprises 14 residues. The V gene lost 2 bases and the J gene lost 1 base, with 5 bases spanning the gap. The CDR3 loop reads CASSEVENTGELFF. In DNA, the CDR3 is TGTGCCAGCAGTGAAGTCGAGAACACCGGGGAGCTGTTTTTT.

The chain recombines TRBV4-1 with TRBJ2-1; D gene unclear. Germline-derived CDR1 and CDR2 are MGHRA and YSYEKL. The CDR3 covers 15 residues. Between the trimmed V and J ends, which lost 3 bases and 2 bases, there was a span of 11 bases. This CDR3 reads CASSHLHSPYNEQFF. The DNA of the CDR3 is TGCGCCAGCAGCCATCTCCACTCGCCCTACAATGAGCAGTTCTTC.

V usage is TRBV5-8 and J usage is TRBJ1-1; D unresolved. The CDR3 is 14 residues long. Between the trimmed V and J ends, which lost 6 bases and 2 bases, there was a span of 14 bases. CDR1 SGHTS and CDR2 YDEGEE come from the germline V gene. The CDR3 DNA is TGTGCCAGCACTAAGATGGATGGAAACACTGAAGCTTTCTTT. Encoded protein: CASTKMDGNTEAFF. Together with reference TRBV5-8 and TRBJ1-1, the CDR3 gives the full variable domain: EAGVTQSPTHLIKTRGQQATLRCSPISGHTSVYWYQQALGLGLQFLLWYDEGEERNRGNFPPRFSGRQFPNYSSELNVNALELEDSALYLCASTKMDGNTEAFFGQGTRLTVV.